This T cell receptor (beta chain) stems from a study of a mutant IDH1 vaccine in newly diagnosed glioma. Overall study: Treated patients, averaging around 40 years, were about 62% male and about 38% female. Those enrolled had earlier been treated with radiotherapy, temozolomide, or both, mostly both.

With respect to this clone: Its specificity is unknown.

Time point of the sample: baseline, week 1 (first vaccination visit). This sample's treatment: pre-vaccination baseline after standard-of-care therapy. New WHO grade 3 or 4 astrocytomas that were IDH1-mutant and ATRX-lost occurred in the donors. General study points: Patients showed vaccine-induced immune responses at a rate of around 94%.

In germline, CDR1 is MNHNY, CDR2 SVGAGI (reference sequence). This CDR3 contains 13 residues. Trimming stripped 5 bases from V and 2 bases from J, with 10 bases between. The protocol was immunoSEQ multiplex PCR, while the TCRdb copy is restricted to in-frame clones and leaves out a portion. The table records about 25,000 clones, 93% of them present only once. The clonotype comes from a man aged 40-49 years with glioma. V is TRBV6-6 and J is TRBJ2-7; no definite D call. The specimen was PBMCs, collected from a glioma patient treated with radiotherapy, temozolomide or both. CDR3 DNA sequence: TGTGCCAGCAGTCCACCGTCACCCTACGAGCAGTACTTC. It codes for CASSPPSPYEQYF.